These 2 T cell receptor beta chains originate from one sample sequenced in a study of T cell responses to AZD1222 COVID-19 vaccine. Clones were sequenced by immunoSEQ multiplex PCR, and TCRdb holds only the in-frame ones, with some missing. The table includes fewer than 120,000 clones, approximately 90% detected once. Sequenced here: peripheral blood, sampled 28 days after the second AZD1222 dose. The receptors were gathered from an adult who received the AZD1222 COVID-19 vaccine.

The chain is built from TRBV5-1 and TRBJ2-3; 7 nucleotides match TRBD1. Germline V gene lookup returns CDR1 SGHRS and CDR2 YFSETQ. The CDR3 consists of 16 residues. After removal of 0 bases from V and 2 bases from J, the junction contained 6 bases not matched to a gene. This CDR3 reads CASSLGGTVFTDTQYF. The DNA for the CDR3 is TGCGCCAGCAGCTTGGGGGGGACAGTTTTCACAGATACGCAGTATTTT.

The chain recombines TRBV7-9 with TRBJ1-1; D gene ambiguous. Trimming left V 6 bases short and J 0 bases short, with 8 bases between. The CDR3 consists of 13 residues. The germline CDR1 and CDR2 sequences are SEHNR and FQNEAQ (reference sequence). The CDR3: CASRLQLNTEAFF. The CDR3 DNA sequence: TGTGCCAGCAGATTACAGCTGAACACTGAAGCTTTCTTT.